Sequencing of this TCR beta chain was carried out in a study of T-cell memory formation after mild COVID-19. Study-wide findings and caveats: Clones contracting across day 15 to 85 had a balanced CD4/CD8 profile; later expanding clones leaned CD4+. The study detected some responding clones in pre-infection memory, suggesting cross-reactive memory joined.

The CDR3 sequence is 13 residues long. Between the trimmed V and J ends, which lost 6 bases and 7 bases, there was a span of 15 bases. 5'RACE primed from the constant segment yielded TCR alpha and TCR beta cDNA libraries bearing sample barcodes and UMIs. TCRdb re-analysed the 5' RACE reads in MiXCR, keeping a single row per CDR3 protein. Of around 310,000 distinct CDR3 sequences listed, around 20% are singletons. This clonotype was counted a few times. Its antigen remains unidentified. The rearrangement joins TRBV12-3 or TRBV12-4 to TRBJ2-5, with TRBD2 as a possible D gene (5 bases). The sample was PBMCs or a T cell subset sorted from them (not recorded which). The receptor was isolated from a man aged 18 to 30 who had mild COVID-19 (a few samples of this study predate the infection). Cell type and time point are not known. The CDR3 bases are TGTGCCAGCAGCCCGATTGACGCGGGGACCCAGTACTTC. Amino acid sequence: CASSPIDAGTQYF.